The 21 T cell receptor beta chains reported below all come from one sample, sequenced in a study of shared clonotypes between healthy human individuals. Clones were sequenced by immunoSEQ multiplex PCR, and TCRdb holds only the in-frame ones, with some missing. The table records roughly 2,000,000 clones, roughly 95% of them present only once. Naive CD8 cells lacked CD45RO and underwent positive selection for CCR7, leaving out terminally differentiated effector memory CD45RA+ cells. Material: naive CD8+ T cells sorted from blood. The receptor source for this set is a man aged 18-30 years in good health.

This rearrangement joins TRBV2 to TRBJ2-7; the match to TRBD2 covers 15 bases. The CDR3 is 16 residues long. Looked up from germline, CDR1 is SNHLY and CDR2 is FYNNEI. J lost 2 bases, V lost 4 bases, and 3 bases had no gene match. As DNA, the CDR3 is TGTGCCAGCAGTGGGACTAGCGGGGGGGAACCCTACGAGCAGTACTTC. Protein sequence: CASSGTSGGEPYEQYF.

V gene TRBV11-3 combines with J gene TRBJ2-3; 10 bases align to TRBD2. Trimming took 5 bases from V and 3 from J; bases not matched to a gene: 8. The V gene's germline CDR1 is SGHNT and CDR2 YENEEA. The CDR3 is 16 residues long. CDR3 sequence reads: CASSRTSGEDTDTQYF. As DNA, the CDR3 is TGTGCCAGCAGCCGGACTAGCGGAGAGGATACAGATACGCAGTATTTT.

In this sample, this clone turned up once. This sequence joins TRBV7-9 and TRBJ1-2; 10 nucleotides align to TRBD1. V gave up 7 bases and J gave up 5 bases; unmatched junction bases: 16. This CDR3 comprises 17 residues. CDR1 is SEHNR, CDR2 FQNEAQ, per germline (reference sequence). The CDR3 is CASISRRQGAMKYGYTF. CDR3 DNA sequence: TGTGCCAGCATCTCCCGGCGACAGGGGGCTATGAAGTATGGCTACACCTTC.

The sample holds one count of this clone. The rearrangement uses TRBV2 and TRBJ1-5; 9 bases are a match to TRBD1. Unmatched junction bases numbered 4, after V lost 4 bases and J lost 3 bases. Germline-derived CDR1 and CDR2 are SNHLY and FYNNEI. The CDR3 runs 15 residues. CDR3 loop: CASSVTGGNNQPQHF. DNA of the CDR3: TGTGCCAGCAGTGTTACAGGGGGCAACAATCAGCCCCAGCATTTT.

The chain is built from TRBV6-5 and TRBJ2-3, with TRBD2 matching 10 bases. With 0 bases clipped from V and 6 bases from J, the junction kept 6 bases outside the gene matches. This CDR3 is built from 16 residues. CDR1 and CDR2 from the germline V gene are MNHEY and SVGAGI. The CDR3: CASSYSLSGGEDTQYF. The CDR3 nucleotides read TGTGCCAGCAGTTACTCGCTAAGCGGGGGGGAGGATACGCAGTATTTT.

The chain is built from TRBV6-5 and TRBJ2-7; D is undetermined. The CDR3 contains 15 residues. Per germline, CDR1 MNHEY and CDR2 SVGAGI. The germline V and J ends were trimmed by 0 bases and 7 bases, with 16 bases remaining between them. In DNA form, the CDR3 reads TGTGCCAGCAGTTACTCCTTGATGATCGGAAATGAGCAGTACTTC. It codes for CASSYSLMIGNEQYF.

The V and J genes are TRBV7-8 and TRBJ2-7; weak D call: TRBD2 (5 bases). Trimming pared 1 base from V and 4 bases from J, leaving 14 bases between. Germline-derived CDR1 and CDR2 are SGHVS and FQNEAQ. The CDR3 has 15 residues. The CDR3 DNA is TGTGCCAGCAGCTTAGAAGGGAGTGGGATGTACGAGCAGTACTTC. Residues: CASSLEGSGMYEQYF.

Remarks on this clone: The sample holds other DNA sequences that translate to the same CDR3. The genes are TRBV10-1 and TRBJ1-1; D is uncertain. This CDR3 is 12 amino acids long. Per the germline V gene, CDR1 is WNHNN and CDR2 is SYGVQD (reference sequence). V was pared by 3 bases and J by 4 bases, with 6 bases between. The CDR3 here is CASSETGTEAFF. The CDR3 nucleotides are TGCGCCAGCAGTGAAACTGGCACTGAAGCTTTCTTT.

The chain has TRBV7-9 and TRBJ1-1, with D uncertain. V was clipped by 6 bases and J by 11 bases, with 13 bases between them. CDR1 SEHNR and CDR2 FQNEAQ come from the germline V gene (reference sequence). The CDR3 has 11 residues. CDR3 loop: CASSHLYGAFF. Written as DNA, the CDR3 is TGTGCCAGCAGTCACCTTTATGGGGCTTTCTTT.

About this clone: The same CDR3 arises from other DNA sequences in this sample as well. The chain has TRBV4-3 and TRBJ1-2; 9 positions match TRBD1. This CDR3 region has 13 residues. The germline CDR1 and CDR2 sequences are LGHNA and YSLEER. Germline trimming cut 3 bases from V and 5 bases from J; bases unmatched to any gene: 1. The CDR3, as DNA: TGCGCCAGCAGCCAGGACAGGGGTTATGGCTACACCTTC. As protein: CASSQDRGYGYTF.

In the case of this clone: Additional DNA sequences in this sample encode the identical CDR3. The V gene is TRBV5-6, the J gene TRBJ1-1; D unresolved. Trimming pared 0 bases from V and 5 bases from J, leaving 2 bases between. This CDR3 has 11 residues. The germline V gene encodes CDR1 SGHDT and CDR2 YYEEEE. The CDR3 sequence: CASSLGTEAFF. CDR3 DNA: TGTGCCAGCAGCTTGGGTACTGAAGCTTTCTTT.

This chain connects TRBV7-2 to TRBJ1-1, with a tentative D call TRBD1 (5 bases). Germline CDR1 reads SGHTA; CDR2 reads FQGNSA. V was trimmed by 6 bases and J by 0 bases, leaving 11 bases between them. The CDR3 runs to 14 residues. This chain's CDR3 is CASRPDSMNTEAFF. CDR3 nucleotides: TGTGCCAGCAGACCAGACAGCATGAACACTGAAGCTTTCTTT.

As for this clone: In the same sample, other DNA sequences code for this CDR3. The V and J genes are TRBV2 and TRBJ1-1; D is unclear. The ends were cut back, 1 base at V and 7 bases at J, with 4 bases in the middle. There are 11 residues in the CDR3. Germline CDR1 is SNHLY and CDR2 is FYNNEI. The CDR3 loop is CASSEVLEAFF. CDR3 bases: TGTGCCAGCAGTGAAGTACTTGAAGCTTTCTTT. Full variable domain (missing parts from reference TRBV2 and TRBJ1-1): EPEVTQTPSHQVTQMGQEVILRCVPISNHLYFYWYRQILGQKVEFLVSFYNNEISEKSEIFDDQFSVERPDGSNFTLKIRSTKLEDSAMYFCASSEVLEAFFGQGTRLTVV.

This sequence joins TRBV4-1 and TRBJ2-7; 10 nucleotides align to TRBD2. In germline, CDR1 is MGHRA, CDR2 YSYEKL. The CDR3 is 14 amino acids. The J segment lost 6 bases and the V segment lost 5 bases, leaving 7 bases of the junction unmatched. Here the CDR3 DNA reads TGCGCCAGCAGCTTCGGGACTAGCGTCGGCGAGCAGTACTTC. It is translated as CASSFGTSVGEQYF.

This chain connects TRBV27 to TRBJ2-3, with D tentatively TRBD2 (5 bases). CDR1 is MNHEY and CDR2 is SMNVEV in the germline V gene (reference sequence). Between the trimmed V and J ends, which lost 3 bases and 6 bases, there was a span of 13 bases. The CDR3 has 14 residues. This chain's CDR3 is CASSFGLAMDTQYF. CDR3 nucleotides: TGTGCCAGCAGTTTTGGTCTAGCTATGGATACGCAGTATTTT.

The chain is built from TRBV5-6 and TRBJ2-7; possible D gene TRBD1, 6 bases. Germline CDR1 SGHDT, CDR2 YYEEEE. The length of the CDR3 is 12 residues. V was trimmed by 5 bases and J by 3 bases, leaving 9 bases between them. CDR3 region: CASRHRDYEQYF. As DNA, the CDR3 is TGTGCCAGCAGACACAGGGACTACGAGCAGTACTTC.

CDR3: CAISSDSFYEQYF. DNA for the CDR3: TGTGCCATCAGTTCGGATTCTTTTTACGAGCAGTACTTC. The chain has TRBV10-3 and TRBJ2-7; no clear D. Trimming took off 5 bases at V and 4 bases at J, with 12 bases between the two ends. The CDR3 totals 13 residues. Looked up from germline, CDR1 is ENHRY and CDR2 is SYGVKD.

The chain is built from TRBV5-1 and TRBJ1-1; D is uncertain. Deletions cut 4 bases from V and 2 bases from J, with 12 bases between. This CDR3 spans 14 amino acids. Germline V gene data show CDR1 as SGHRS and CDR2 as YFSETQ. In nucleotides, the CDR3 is TGCGCCAGCAGCCCCATCGGGTCTAACACTGAAGCTTTCTTT. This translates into CASSPIGSNTEAFF.

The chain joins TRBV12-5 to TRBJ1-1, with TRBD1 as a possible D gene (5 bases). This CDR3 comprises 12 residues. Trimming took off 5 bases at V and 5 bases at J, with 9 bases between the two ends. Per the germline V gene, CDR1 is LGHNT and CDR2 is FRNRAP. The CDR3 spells CASGQGLTEAFF. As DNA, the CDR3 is TGTGCTAGTGGTCAGGGACTTACTGAAGCTTTCTTT.

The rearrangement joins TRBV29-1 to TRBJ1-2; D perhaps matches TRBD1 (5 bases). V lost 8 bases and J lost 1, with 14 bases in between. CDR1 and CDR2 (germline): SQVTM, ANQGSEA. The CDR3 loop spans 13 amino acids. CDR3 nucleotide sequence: TGCAGCCCCTTGTGGGGCTTTAACTATGGCTACACCTTC. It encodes CSPLWGFNYGYTF.

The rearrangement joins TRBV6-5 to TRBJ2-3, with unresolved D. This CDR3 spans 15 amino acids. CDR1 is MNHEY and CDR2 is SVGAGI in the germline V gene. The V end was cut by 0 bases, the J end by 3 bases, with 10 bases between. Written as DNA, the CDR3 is TGTGCCAGCAGTTACTCGATAAGTTTTACAGATACGCAGTATTTT. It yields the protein CASSYSISFTDTQYF.